These 28 T cell receptor beta chains came from one sample sequenced in a study of shared clonotypes between healthy human individuals. The protocol was immunoSEQ multiplex PCR, while the TCRdb copy is restricted to in-frame clones and leaves out a portion. The sample includes about 1 million clones, about 75% of them seen just once. The sample taken for sequencing was memory CD4+ T cells sorted from blood. This sample's subset: CD45RA-negative fraction. The receptors originated from a man between 18 and 29 years old in good health.

The rearrangement uses TRBV18 and TRBJ1-1, with a possible D match to TRBD1 (6 bases). V shed 8 bases and J shed 0 bases, with 13 bases lying between them. Germline V gives CDR1 KGHSH, CDR2 LQKENI. This CDR3 spans 14 amino acids. The CDR3, as DNA: TGTGCCAGCCGGGGGGCTGGGGTGAACACTGAAGCTTTCTTT. Translated: CASRGAGVNTEAFF.

The chain combines TRBV27 with TRBJ1-1; no firm D call. CDR3 length: 14 amino acids. Per germline, CDR1 MNHEY and CDR2 SMNVEV (reference sequence). V was clipped by 4 bases and J by 2 bases, with 11 bases between them. The CDR3 spells CASSSLSLNTEAFF. CDR3 in DNA: TGTGCCAGCAGTTCTTTAAGCCTAAACACTGAAGCTTTCTTT.

This clone came up once. The rearrangement links TRBV9 to TRBJ2-2; possibly TRBD1 or TRBD2 for D (5 bases each). Germline V CDR1 and CDR2: SGDLS, YYNGEE. With 3 bases removed from V and 6 bases from J, the gap between germline ends came to 12 bases. The CDR3 sequence is 14 residues long. The CDR3 sequence: CASSALGVAGELFF. CDR3 coding DNA: TGTGCCAGCAGCGCCCTGGGGGTGGCCGGGGAGCTGTTTTTT. Looking up the rest from reference TRBV9 and TRBJ2-2 gives the full variable domain: DSGVTQTPKHLITATGQRVTLRCSPRSGDLSVYWYQQSLDQGLQFLIQYYNGEERAKGNILERFSAQQFPDLHSELNLSSLELGDSALYFCASSALGVAGELFFGEGSRLTVL.

This clone was counted at least ten times. Other nucleotide sequences in the sample specify the same CDR3. The rearrangement joins TRBV5-1 to TRBJ1-1; D not resolved. V lost 0 bases to trimming and J lost 5 bases, with 8 bases between them. This CDR3 is 13 amino acids long. Germline CDR1 reads SGHRS; CDR2 reads YFSETQ. The CDR3 reads CASSLEVPTEAFF. The CDR3 nucleotides read TGCGCCAGCAGCTTGGAGGTACCAACTGAAGCTTTCTTT.

This chain connects TRBV5-1 to TRBJ1-6; TRBD1 matches 7 bases. The germline V gene has CDR1 SGHRS and CDR2 YFSETQ. Trimming took 4 bases from V and 5 from J; bases not matched to a gene: 6. There are 15 residues in the CDR3. In DNA, the CDR3 is TGCGCCAGCAGCCCAGACAGGGTCAATAATTCACCCCTCCACTTT. It encodes CASSPDRVNNSPLHF.

The chain combines TRBV5-1 with TRBJ2-1; D is perhaps TRBD2 (6 bases). Germline lookup yields CDR1 SGHRS and CDR2 YFSETQ. Trimming removed 1 base from V and 0 bases from J, with 11 bases in between. This CDR3 region has 16 residues. CDR3 in amino acids: CASSLIGGSSYNEQFF. The CDR3 region has the DNA TGCGCCAGCAGCTTGATCGGGGGAAGCTCCTACAATGAGCAGTTCTTC.

The chain carries TRBV5-1 and TRBJ2-1; 12 bases match TRBD2. In germline, CDR1 is SGHRS, CDR2 YFSETQ. The CDR3 contains 16 residues. With 4 bases clipped from V and 7 bases from J, the junction kept 9 bases outside the gene matches. The DNA of the CDR3 is TGCGCCAGCAGCCAAAAGACTAGCGGGAGTCGGAATGAGCAGTTCTTC. Amino acid sequence: CASSQKTSGSRNEQFF.

Remarks on this clone: Other DNA sequences from this sample encode an identical CDR3 as well. This rearrangement joins TRBV5-1 to TRBJ2-1; tentative D call: TRBD1 (8 bases). Germline CDR1 SGHRS, CDR2 YFSETQ. The CDR3 sequence is 16 residues long. With 4 bases removed from V and 0 bases from J, the gap between germline ends came to 14 bases. The CDR3 DNA sequence: TGCGCCAGCAGCCCAGGGGGCGGGGGCTCCTACAATGAGCAGTTCTTC. It yields the protein CASSPGGGGSYNEQFF.

The V call is TRBV4-2, the J call TRBJ2-7, with TRBD1 as a possible D gene (6 bases). The CDR3 runs to 14 residues. The ends were cut back, 4 bases at V and 4 bases at J, with 14 bases in the middle. CDR1 is LGHNA, CDR2 YNFKEQ, per germline. The CDR3 is CASSPNLGTYEQYF. The CDR3 DNA sequence: TGTGCCAGCAGCCCCAACCTCGGGACATACGAGCAGTACTTC.

This clone was seen only once. The V call is TRBV25-1, the J call TRBJ1-5; no clear D gene. The length of the CDR3 is 14 residues. Germline V CDR1 and CDR2: MGHDK, SYGVNS. V was cut by 3 bases and J by 3 bases, with 9 bases left in between. CDR3 nucleotide sequence: TGTGCCAGCAGTGAGGTTGGGTACAATCAGCCCCAGCATTTT. This translates into CASSEVGYNQPQHF.

The chain has TRBV28 and TRBJ2-7; D remains unclear. Trimming took off 5 bases at V and 7 bases at J, with 18 bases between the two ends. Germline CDR1 MDHEN, CDR2 SYDVKM. This CDR3 spans 14 amino acids. The CDR3 DNA is TGTGCCAGCAGTCTTGGACCAATGGCGTGGGAGCAGTACTTC. As protein: CASSLGPMAWEQYF.

This clone was counted ten times or more. The chain joins TRBV4-1 to TRBJ2-7; TRBD2 agrees at 14 bases. This CDR3 region has 16 residues. Germline CDR1 and CDR2: MGHRA and YSYEKL. Trimming at V came to 0 bases and at J to 7 bases, leaving 5 bases not matched to a gene. The CDR3 region is CASSQDPGLAGGEQYF. The CDR3 DNA is TGCGCCAGCAGCCAAGATCCCGGACTAGCGGGAGGTGAGCAGTACTTC.

This CDR3 reads CASSLAAGRDEQYF. The CDR3, as DNA: TGCGCCAGCAGCTTGGCGGCCGGCAGGGACGAGCAGTACTTC. This chain uses TRBV5-1 with TRBJ2-7; D may be TRBD1 (5 bases). The CDR3 contains 14 residues. V lost 0 bases and J 5 bases, leaving 12 bases between the germline ends. CDR1 is SGHRS, CDR2 YFSETQ, per germline.

CDR3 in DNA: TGTGCCAGTAGTCTCAGGGAAGGTTACAACAATGAGCAGTTCTTC. Encoded protein: CASSLREGYNNEQFF. The gene calls are TRBV19 and TRBJ2-1; the D gene is possibly TRBD1 (5 bases). Trimming took 5 bases from V and 5 from J, leaving 16 bases between them. The CDR3 contains 15 residues. CDR1 and CDR2 (germline): LNHDA, SQIVND (reference sequence).

This clone was recorded a few times. The chain combines TRBV6-7 with TRBJ2-7; TRBD2 matches 14 bases. TRBV6-7 is known as an ORF, though its function is uncertain. The CDR3 totals 18 residues. The V and J ends lost 0 bases and 5 bases, in that order; junction bases with no gene match: 9. The CDR3 DNA is TGTGCCAGCAGTTACTCGACGGGACTAGCGGGAGTTGGCGACGAGCAGTACTTC. This codes for CASSYSTGLAGVGDEQYF.

V usage is TRBV18 and J usage is TRBJ1-5; D unclear. The ends were cut back, 0 bases at V and 0 bases at J, with 12 bases in the middle. This CDR3 has 17 residues. CDR1 is KGHSH, CDR2 LQKENI, per germline. This CDR3 reads CASSPPSQLGSNQPQHF. The CDR3 DNA reads as TGTGCCAGCTCACCACCGAGCCAGCTTGGTAGCAATCAGCCCCAGCATTTT.

The chain couples TRBV11-2 to TRBJ1-6; TRBD1 matches 9 bases. The germline gives CDR1 SGHAT, CDR2 FQNNGV. Germline trimming cut 5 bases from V and 9 bases from J; bases unmatched to any gene: 8. This CDR3 has 15 residues. The CDR3 region is CASSLHRDRASPLHF. The DNA of the CDR3 is TGTGCCAGCAGCCTCCATCGGGACAGGGCTTCACCCCTCCACTTT.

The count of this clone is one. This chain joins TRBV27 and TRBJ2-5; D gene ambiguous. Trimming pared 2 bases from V and 4 bases from J, leaving 11 bases between. The CDR3 sequence is 14 residues long. Germline V gives CDR1 MNHEY, CDR2 SMNVEV (reference sequence). As DNA, the CDR3 is TGTGCCAGCAGTTTACAGGCTAGTGGAGAGACCCAGTACTTC. Its translation: CASSLQASGETQYF.

The CDR3 loop reads CASRERNTGELFF. In DNA form, the CDR3 reads TGTGCCAGCAGGGAAAGAAACACCGGGGAGCTGTTTTTT. V usage is TRBV6-6 and J usage is TRBJ2-2, with D hard to call. V lost 6 bases and J lost 2, with 7 bases in between. Germline V CDR1 and CDR2: MNHNY, SVGAGI (reference sequence). The CDR3 sequence is 13 residues long.

This clone was detected only a few times. The chain uses TRBV5-4 and TRBJ2-2; TRBD2 aligns across 9 bases. The length of the CDR3 is 16 residues. Trimming removed 4 bases from V and 3 bases from J; junction bases left unmatched: 7. The germline V gene encodes CDR1 SGHNT and CDR2 YYREEE (reference sequence). CDR3 DNA: TGTGCCAGCAGCCAAAAAATAGCGGGAGACACCGGGGAGCTGTTTTTT. Protein product: CASSQKIAGDTGELFF.

The chain links TRBV9 to TRBJ1-2, with D perhaps TRBD1 (5 bases). The CDR3 loop spans 13 amino acids. Germline values: CDR1 SGDLS, CDR2 YYNGEE. Deletions cut 2 bases from V and 8 bases from J, with 13 bases between. CDR3 sequence reads: CASSVSGAFGYTF. In DNA form, the CDR3 reads TGTGCCAGCAGCGTGAGTGGGGCCTTCGGCTACACCTTC. Drawing the rest from reference TRBV9 and TRBJ1-2, the complete variable domain is DSGVTQTPKHLITATGQRVTLRCSPRSGDLSVYWYQQSLDQGLQFLIQYYNGEERAKGNILERFSAQQFPDLHSELNLSSLELGDSALYFCASSVSGAFGYTFGSGTRLTVV.

The gene calls are TRBV6-5 and TRBJ1-2; D is unclear. Germline CDR1 reads MNHEY; CDR2 reads SVGAGI. With 8 bases removed from V and 5 bases from J, the gap between germline ends came to 15 bases. The CDR3 consists of 13 residues. The CDR3: CASHGTPLYGYTF. CDR3 bases: TGTGCCAGCCATGGTACCCCCCTATATGGCTACACCTTC.

Remarks on this clone: A far larger clone differs by one base, so this is likely a read error. Other nucleotide sequences from this sample produce the same CDR3. The chain joins TRBV30 to TRBJ2-7; D may be TRBD2 (5 bases). Germline V gene sequence: CDR1 GTSNPN, CDR2 SVGIG (reference sequence). The CDR3 is made up of 15 amino acids. Trimming stripped 2 bases from V and 1 base from J, with 15 bases between. This chain's CDR3 is CAWSRRGPSSYEQYF. In DNA form, the CDR3 reads TGTGCCTGGAGTCGGAGAGGGCCTAGTTCCTACGAGCAGTACTTC.

The rearrangement uses TRBV29-1 and TRBJ2-5; possibly TRBD2 for D (5 bases). V was trimmed by 3 bases and J by 6 bases, leaving 23 bases between them. Germline-derived CDR1 and CDR2 are SQVTM and ANQGSEA. This CDR3 contains 16 residues. CDR3: CSVEQKRPGSLKTQYF. The CDR3 coding sequence is TGCAGCGTTGAGCAGAAGCGGCCGGGGTCTCTGAAGACCCAGTACTTC.

This clone was recorded a few times. This chain uses TRBV25-1 with TRBJ1-3; the D is unclear. The V gene lost 3 bases and the J gene lost 0 bases, with 15 bases spanning the gap. The germline V gene has CDR1 MGHDK and CDR2 SYGVNS. The CDR3 spans 17 residues. The DNA of the CDR3 is TGTGCCAGCAGTGACACGAGGACGGTCATCTCTGGAAACACCATATATTTT. As protein: CASSDTRTVISGNTIYF.

The chain carries TRBV5-5 and TRBJ2-2; perhaps TRBD1 as D (5 bases). The CDR3 has 16 amino acids. Looked up from germline, CDR1 is SGHKS and CDR2 is YYEKEE (reference sequence). V lost 4 bases to trimming and J lost 1 base, with 14 bases between them. CDR3 DNA: TGTGCCAGCAGCCGCGAAGGGGCCAGGAACACCGGGGAGCTGTTTTTT. It is translated as CASSREGARNTGELFF.

The chain recombines TRBV10-1 with TRBJ2-5; perhaps TRBD1 as D (6 bases). Germline V gene data show CDR1 as WNHNN and CDR2 as SYGVQD (reference sequence). V shed 4 bases and J shed 2 bases, with 14 bases lying between them. This CDR3 is built from 15 residues. This chain's CDR3 is CASSARGVDQETQYF. In DNA, the CDR3 is TGCGCCAGCAGTGCCAGGGGAGTGGATCAAGAGACCCAGTACTTC.

CDR3 bases: TGCGCCAGCATCGGCCCCTCAGGGACCCAGTACTTC. Its translation is CASIGPSGTQYF. The J gene is TRBJ2-5, the V gene TRBV4-1; D is unclear. V gave up 7 bases and J gave up 7 bases, with 13 bases separating them. Germline lookup yields CDR1 MGHRA and CDR2 YSYEKL. The CDR3 length is 12 residues.